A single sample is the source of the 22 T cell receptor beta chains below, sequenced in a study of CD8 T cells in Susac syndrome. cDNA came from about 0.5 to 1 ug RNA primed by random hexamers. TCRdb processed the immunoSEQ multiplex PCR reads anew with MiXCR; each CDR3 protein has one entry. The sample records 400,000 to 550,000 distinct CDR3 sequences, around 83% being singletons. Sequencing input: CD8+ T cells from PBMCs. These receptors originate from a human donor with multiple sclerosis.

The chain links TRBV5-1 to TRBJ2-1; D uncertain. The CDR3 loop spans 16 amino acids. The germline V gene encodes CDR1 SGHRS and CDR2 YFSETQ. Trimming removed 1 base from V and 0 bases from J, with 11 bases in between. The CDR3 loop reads CASSLWAGSSYNEQFF. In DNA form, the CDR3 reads TGCGCCAGCAGCTTGTGGGCCGGAAGCTCCTACAATGAGCAGTTCTTC.

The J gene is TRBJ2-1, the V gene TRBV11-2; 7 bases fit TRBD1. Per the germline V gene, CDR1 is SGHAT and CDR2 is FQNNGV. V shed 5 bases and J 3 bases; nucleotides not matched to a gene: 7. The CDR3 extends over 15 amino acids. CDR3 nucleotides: TGTGCCAGCAGCCCGAAGGCAGGGGGCTACAATGAGCAGTTCTTC. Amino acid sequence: CASSPKAGGYNEQFF.

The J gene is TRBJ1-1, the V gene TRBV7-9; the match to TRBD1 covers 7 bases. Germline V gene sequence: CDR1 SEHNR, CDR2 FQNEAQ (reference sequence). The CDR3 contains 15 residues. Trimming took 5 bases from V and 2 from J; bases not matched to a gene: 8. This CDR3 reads CASSPQGVRNTEAFF. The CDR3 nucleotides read TGTGCCAGCAGCCCCCAGGGGGTCCGCAACACTGAAGCTTTCTTT.

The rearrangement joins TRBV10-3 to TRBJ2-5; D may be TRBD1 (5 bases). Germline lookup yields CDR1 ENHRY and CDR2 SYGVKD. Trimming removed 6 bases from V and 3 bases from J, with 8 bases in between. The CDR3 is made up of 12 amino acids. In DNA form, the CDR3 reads TGTGCCATCAGGGGCAGGGAAGAGACCCAGTACTTC. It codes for CAIRGREETQYF.

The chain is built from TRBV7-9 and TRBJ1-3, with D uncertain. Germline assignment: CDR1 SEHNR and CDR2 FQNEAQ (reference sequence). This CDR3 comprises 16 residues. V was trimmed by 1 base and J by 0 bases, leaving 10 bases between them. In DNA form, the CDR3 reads TGTGCCAGCAGCTTAGTAGAAGGCCCCTCTGGAAACACCATATATTTT. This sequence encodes CASSLVEGPSGNTIYF.

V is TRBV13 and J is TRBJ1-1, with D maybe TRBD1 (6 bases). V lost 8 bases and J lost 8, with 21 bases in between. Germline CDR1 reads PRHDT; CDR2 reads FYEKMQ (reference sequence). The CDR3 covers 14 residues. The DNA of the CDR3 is TGTGCCAGCTCCAGCCGGGGGGGGCGTGAAGAAGCTTTCTTT. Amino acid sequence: CASSSRGGREEAFF.

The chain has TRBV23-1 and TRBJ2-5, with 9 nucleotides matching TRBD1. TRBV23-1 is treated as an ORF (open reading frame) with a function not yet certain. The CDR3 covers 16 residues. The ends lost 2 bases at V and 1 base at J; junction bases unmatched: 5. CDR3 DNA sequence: TGCGCCAGCAGTCAAGCCGGGACAGGGATCCAAGAGACCCAGTACTTC. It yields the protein CASSQAGTGIQETQYF.

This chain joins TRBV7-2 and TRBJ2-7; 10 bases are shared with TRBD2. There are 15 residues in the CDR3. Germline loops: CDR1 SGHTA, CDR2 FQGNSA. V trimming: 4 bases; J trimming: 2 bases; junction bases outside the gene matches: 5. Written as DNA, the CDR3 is TGTGCCAGCAGCTGGTCTAGCGGGGGCACCTACGAGCAGTACTTC. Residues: CASSWSSGGTYEQYF.

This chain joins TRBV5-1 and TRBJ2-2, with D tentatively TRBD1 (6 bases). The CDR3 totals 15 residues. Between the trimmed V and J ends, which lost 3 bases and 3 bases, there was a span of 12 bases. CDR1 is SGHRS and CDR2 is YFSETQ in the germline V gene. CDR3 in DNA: TGCGCCAGCAGCTACCCGGGACAAGACACCGGGGAGCTGTTTTTT. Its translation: CASSYPGQDTGELFF.

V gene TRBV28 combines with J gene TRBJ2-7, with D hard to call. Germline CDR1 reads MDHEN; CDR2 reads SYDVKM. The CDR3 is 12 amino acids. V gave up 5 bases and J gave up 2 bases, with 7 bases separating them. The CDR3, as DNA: TGTGCCAGCAGTAACCCACCCTACGAGCAGTACTTC. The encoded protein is CASSNPPYEQYF. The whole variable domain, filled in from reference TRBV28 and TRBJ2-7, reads DVKVTQSSRYLVKRTGEKVFLECVQDMDHENMFWYRQDPGLGLRLIYFSYDVKMKEKGDIPEGYSVSREKKERFSLILESASTNQTSMYLCASSNPPYEQYFGPGTRLTVT.

The CDR3 reads CASSRVPSTDTQYF. Written as DNA, the CDR3 is TGTGCCAGCAGCCGGGTCCCTAGCACAGATACGCAGTATTTT. This rearrangement joins TRBV12-3 or TRBV12-4 to TRBJ2-3; D gene uncertain. The CDR3 consists of 14 residues. Trimming shortened V by 6 bases and J by 0 bases, and 10 bases separated the two germline ends.

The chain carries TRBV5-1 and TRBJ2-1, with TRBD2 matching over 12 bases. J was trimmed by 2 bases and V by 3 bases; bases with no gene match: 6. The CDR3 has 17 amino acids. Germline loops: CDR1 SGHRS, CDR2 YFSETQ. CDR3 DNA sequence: TGCGCCAGCAGCTCAACAACTAGCGGGGGGCCCTACAATGAGCAGTTCTTC. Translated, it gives CASSSTTSGGPYNEQFF. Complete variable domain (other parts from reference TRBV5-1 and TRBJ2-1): KAGVTQTPRYLIKTRGQQVTLSCSPISGHRSVSWYQQTPGQGLQFLFEYFSETQRNKGNFPGRFSGRQFSNSRSEMNVSTLELGDSALYLCASSSTTSGGPYNEQFFGPGTRLTVL.

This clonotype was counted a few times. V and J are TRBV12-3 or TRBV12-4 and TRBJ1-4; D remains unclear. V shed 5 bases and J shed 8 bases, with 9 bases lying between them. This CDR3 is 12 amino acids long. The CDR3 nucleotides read TGTGCCAGCAGTCCCATGGGGGAAAAACTGTTTTTT. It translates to CASSPMGEKLFF.

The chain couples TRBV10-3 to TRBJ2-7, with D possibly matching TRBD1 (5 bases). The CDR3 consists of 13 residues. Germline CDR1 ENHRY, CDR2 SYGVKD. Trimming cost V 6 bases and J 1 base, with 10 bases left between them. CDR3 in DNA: TGTGCCATCAGGGGGCTTGCATCCTACGAGCAGTACTTC. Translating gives CAIRGLASYEQYF.

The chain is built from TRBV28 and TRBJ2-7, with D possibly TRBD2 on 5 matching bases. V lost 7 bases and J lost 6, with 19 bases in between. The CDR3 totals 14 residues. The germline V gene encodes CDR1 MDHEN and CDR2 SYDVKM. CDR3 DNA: TGTGCCAGCACCCTCGGTGGGAGTAACCTCGAGCAGTACTTC. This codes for CASTLGGSNLEQYF.

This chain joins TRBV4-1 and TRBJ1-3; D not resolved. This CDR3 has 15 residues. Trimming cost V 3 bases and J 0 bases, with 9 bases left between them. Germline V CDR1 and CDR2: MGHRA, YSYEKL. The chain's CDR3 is CASSQTVSSGNTIYF. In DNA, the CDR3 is TGCGCCAGCAGCCAGACGGTGAGCTCTGGAAACACCATATATTTT.

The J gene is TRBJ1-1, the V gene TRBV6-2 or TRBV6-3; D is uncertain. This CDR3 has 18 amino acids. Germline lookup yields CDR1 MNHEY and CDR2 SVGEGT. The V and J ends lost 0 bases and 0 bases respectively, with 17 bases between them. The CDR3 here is CASSYSEGRISMNTEAFF. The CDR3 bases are TGTGCCAGCAGTTACTCTGAGGGAAGGATATCCATGAACACTGAAGCTTTCTTT.

The CDR3 loop reads CSVEDQGTNNYGYTF. The CDR3, as DNA: TGCAGCGTTGAAGATCAGGGGACAAACAACTATGGCTACACCTTC. The V call is TRBV29-1, the J call TRBJ1-2; maybe TRBD1 (6 bases). The CDR3 has 15 residues. CDR1 SQVTM and CDR2 ANQGSEA come from the germline V gene. V was clipped by 0 bases and J by 2 bases, with 13 bases between them.

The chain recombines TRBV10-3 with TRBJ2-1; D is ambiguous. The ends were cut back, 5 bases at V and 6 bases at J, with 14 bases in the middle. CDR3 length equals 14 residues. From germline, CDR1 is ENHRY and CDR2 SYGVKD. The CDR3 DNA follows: TGTGCCATCAGTTACTCCGACCAGCCCAATGAGCAGTTCTTC. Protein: CAISYSDQPNEQFF.

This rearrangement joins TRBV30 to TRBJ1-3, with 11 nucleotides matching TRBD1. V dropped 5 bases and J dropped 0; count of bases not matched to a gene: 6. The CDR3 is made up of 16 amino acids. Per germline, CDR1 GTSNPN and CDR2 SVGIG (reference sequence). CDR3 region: CAWATGTGGSGNTIYF. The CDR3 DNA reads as TGTGCCTGGGCTACCGGGACAGGGGGCTCTGGAAACACCATATATTTT.

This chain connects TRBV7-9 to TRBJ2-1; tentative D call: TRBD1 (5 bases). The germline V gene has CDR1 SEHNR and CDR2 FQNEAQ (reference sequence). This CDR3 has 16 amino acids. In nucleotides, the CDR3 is TGTCCCGGCAGCTCAATTAGGTGGGGCCTCGGCAATGAGCAGTTCTTC. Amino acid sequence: CPGSSIRWGLGNEQFF. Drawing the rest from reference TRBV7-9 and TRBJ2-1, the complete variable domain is DTGVSQNPRHKITKRGQNVTFRCDPISEHNRLYWYRQTLGQGPEFLTYFQNEAQLEKSRLLSDRFSAERPKGSFSTLEIQRTEQGDSAMYLCPGSSIRWGLGNEQFFGPGTRLTVL.

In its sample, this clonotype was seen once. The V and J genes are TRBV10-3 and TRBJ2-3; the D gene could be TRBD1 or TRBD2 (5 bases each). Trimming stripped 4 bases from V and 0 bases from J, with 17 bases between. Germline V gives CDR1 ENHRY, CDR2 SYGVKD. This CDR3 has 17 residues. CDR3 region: CAISVTGALASTDTQYF. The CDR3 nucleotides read TGTGCCATCAGTGTCACTGGGGCTCTAGCTAGCACAGATACGCAGTATTTT.